This T cell receptor beta chain was profiled in a study of T cells in Graves' hyperthyroidism and ophthalmopathy. Study details: Prior to any treatment, at the point of initial diagnosis, peripheral blood was collected.

TCR beta CDR3 regions were amplified from RNA. Initially, a first-round RT-PCR of the TCR CDR3 employed the HTBI primer set. Each CDR3 protein is one row after TCRdb ran MiXCR on the multiplex PCR reads. This table holds roughly 700,000 distinct CDR3 sequences, 30% to 40% found once. Researchers defined stable Graves' hyperthyroidism as no ophthalmopathy progression within 18 months. Exclusion criteria comprised uncontrolled infection, other autoimmune disease, pregnancy or lactation. The clonotype was recovered from a woman aged 40 to 55 with Graves' hyperthyroidism. Sequencing was carried out using blood.

The CDR3 DNA reads as TGTGCCAGTAGTCCGGGGACGGTCTGTGGCTACACCTTC. It encodes CASSPGTVCGYTF. The V and J genes are TRBV19 and TRBJ1-2; a weak D match, TRBD1 (5 bases). Germline V gene lookup returns CDR1 LNHDA and CDR2 SQIVND (reference sequence). The V end was cut by 5 bases, the J end by 7 bases, with 14 bases between. CDR3 length equals 13 residues.